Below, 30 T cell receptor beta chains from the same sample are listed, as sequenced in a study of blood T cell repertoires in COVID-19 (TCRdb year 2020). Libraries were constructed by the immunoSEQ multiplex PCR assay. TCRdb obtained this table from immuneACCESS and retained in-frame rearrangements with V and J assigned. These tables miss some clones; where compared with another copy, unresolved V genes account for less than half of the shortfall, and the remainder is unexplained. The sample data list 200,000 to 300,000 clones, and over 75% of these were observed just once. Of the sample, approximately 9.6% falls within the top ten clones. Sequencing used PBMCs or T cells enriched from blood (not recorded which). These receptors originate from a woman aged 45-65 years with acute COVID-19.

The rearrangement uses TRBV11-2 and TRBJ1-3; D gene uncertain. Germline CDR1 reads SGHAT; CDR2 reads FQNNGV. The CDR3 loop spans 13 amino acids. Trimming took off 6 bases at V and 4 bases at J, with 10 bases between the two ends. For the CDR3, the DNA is TGTGCCAGCAGACAGACCGCGGGAAACACCATATATTTT. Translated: CASRQTAGNTIYF. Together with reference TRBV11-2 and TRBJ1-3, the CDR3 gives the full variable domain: EAGVAQSPRYKIIEKRQSVAFWCNPISGHATLYWYQQILGQGPKLLIQFQNNGVVDDSQLPKDRFSAERLKGVDSTLKIQPAKLEDSAVYLCASRQTAGNTIYFGEGSWLTVV.

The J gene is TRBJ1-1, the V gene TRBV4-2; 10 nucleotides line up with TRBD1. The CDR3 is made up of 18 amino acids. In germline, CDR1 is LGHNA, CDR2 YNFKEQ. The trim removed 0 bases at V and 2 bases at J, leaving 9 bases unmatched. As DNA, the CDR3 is TGTGCCAGCAGCCAAGATTTCGCCGGGACAGGGGCCAACACTGAAGCTTTCTTT. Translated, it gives CASSQDFAGTGANTEAFF.

CDR3: CAWSLTGVPEAFF. CDR3 sequence (DNA): TGTGCCTGGAGCTTAACAGGGGTCCCTGAAGCTTTCTTT. V gene TRBV30 combines with J gene TRBJ1-1, with 7 bases aligning to TRBD1. CDR1 GTSNPN and CDR2 SVGIG come from the germline V gene (reference sequence). CDR3 length: 13 residues. With 3 bases clipped from V and 6 bases from J, the junction kept 7 bases outside the gene matches. The full variable domain, rest sourced from reference TRBV30 and TRBJ1-1, is SQTIHQWPATLVQPVGSPLSLECTVEGTSNPNLYWYRQAAGRGLQLLFYSVGIGQISSEVPQNLSASRPQDRQFILSSKKLLLSDSGFYLCAWSLTGVPEAFFGQGTRLTVV.

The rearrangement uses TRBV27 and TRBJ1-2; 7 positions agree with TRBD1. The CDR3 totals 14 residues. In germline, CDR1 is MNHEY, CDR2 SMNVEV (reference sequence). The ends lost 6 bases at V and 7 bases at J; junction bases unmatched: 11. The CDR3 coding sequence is TGTGCCAGCAGCATGACAGGGTTCGGGAGTGGCTACACCTTC. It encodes CASSMTGFGSGYTF.

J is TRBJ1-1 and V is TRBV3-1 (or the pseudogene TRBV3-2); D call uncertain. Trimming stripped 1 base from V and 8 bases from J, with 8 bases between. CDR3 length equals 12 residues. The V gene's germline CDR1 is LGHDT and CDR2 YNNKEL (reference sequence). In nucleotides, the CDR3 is TGTGCCAGCAGCCAAGGAAACTTAGAAGCTTTCTTT. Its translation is CASSQGNLEAFF.

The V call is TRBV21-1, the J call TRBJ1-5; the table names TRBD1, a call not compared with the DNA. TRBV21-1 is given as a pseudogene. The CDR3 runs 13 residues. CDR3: CASTKQGGQPQHF. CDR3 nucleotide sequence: TGTGCCAGCACCAAACAGGGGGGTCAGCCCCAGCATTTT.

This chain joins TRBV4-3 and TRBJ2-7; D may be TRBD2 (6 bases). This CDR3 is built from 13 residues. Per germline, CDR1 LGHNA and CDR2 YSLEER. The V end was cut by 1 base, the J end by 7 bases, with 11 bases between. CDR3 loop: CASSQAREVEQYF. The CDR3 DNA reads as TGCGCCAGCAGCCAAGCGCGGGAAGTGGAGCAGTACTTC.

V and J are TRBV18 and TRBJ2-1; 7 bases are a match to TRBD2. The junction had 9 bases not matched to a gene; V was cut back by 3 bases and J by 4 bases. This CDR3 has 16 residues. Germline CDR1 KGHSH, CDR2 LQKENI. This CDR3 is CASSPNRLALYNEQFF. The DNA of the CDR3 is TGTGCCAGCTCACCCAACCGACTAGCTCTGTACAATGAGCAGTTCTTC.

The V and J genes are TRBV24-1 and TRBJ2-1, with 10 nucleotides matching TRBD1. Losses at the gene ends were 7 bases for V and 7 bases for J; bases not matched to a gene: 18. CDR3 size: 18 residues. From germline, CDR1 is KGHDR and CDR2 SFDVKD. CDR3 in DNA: TGTGCCACCAGCACACCCTACGCCGGGACAGGGGATCGAAATGAGCAGTTCTTC. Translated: CATSTPYAGTGDRNEQFF.

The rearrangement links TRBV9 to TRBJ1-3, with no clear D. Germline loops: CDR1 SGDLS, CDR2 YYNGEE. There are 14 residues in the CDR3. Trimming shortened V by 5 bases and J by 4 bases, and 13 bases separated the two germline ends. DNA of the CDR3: TGTGCCAGCAGGGTGGGAGAATCCGGAAACACCATATATTTT. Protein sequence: CASRVGESGNTIYF.

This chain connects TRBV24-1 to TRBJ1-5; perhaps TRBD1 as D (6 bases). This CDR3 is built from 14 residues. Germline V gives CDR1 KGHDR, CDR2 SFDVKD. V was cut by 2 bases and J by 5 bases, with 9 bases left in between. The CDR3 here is CATSDSDSYQPQHF. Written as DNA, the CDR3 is TGTGCCACCAGTGATTCGGACAGTTATCAGCCCCAGCATTTT.

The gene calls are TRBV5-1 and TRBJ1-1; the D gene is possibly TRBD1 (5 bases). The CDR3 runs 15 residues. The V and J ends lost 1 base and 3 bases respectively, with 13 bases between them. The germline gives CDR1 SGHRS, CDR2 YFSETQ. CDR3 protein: CASSLLSGTYTEAFF. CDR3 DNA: TGCGCCAGCAGCTTGCTATCGGGGACTTACACTGAAGCTTTCTTT. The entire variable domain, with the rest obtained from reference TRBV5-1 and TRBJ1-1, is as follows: KAGVTQTPRYLIKTRGQQVTLSCSPISGHRSVSWYQQTPGQGLQFLFEYFSETQRNKGNFPGRFSGRQFSNSRSEMNVSTLELGDSALYLCASSLLSGTYTEAFFGQGTRLTVV.

CDR3 in amino acids: CASSLVLAGGGEQFF. Here the CDR3 DNA reads TGTGCCAGCAGCTTGGTGTTGGCGGGGGGAGGTGAGCAGTTCTTC. This chain joins TRBV5-5 and TRBJ2-1, with 8 bases fitting TRBD2. V was clipped by 0 bases and J by 9 bases; unmatched bases: 8. There are 15 residues in the CDR3. Germline CDR1 and CDR2: SGHKS and YYEKEE (reference sequence).

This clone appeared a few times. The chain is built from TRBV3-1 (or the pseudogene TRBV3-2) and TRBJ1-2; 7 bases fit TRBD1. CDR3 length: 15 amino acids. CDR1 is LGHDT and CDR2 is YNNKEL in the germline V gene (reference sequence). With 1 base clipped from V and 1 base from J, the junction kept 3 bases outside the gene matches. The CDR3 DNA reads TGTGCCAGCAGCCAAGGAAACAGGGGTAACTATGGCTACACCTTC. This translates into CASSQGNRGNYGYTF.

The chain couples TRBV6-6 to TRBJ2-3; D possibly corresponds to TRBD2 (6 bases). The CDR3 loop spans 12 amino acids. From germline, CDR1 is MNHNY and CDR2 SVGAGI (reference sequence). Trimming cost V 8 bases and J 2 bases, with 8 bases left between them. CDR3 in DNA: TGTGCCAGCGGGGGGACCACAGATACGCAGTATTTT. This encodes CASGGTTDTQYF.

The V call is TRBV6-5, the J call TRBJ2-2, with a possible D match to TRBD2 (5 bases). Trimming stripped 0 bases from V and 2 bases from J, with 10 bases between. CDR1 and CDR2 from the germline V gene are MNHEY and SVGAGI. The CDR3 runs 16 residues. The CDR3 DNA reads TGTGCCAGCAGTTACTCAACGGGGTTAAACACCGGGGAGCTGTTTTTT. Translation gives CASSYSTGLNTGELFF.

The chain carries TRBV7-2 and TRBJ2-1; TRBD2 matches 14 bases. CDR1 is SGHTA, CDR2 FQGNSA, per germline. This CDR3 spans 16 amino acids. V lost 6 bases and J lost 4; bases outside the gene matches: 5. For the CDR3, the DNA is TGTGCCAGCAGTTTTGGACTAGCGGGGGGTTACAATGAGCAGTTCTTC. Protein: CASSFGLAGGYNEQFF.

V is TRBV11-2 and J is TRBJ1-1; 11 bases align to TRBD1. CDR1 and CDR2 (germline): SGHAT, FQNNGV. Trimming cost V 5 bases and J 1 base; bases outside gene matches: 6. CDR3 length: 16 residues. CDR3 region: CASSRGQGAGNTEAFF. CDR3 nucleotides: TGTGCCAGCAGCCGAGGACAGGGGGCAGGGAACACTGAAGCTTTCTTT.

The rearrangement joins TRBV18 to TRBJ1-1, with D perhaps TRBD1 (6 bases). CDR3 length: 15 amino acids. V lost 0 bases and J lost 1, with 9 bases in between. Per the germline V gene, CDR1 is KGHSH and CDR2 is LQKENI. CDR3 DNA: TGTGCCAGCTCACCACCCGGACAGCCGAACACTGAAGCTTTCTTT. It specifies CASSPPGQPNTEAFF.

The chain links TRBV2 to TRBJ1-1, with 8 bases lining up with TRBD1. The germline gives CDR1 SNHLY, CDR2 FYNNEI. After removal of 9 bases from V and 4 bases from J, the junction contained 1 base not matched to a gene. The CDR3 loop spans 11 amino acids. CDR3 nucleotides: TGTGCCAGTGGACAGGGCACTGAAGCTTTCTTT. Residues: CASGQGTEAFF.

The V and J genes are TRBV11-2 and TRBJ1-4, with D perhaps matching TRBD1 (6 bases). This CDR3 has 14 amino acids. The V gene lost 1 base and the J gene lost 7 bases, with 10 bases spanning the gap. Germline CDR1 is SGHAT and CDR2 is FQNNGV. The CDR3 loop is CASSLGGGSEKLFF. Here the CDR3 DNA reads TGTGCCAGCAGCTTAGGAGGGGGTAGTGAAAAACTGTTTTTT. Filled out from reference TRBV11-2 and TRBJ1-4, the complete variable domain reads EAGVAQSPRYKIIEKRQSVAFWCNPISGHATLYWYQQILGQGPKLLIQFQNNGVVDDSQLPKDRFSAERLKGVDSTLKIQPAKLEDSAVYLCASSLGGGSEKLFFGSGTQLSVL.

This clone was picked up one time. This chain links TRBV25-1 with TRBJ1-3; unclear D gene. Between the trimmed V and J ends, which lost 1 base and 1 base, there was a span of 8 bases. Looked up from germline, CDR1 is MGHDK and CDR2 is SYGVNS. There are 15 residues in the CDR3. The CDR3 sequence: CASSEFGGSGNTIYF. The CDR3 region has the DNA TGTGCCAGCAGTGAATTTGGAGGGTCTGGAAACACCATATATTTT.

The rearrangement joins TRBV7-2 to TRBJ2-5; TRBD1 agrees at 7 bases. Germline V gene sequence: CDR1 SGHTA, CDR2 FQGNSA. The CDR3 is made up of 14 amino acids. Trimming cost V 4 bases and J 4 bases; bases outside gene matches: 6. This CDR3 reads CASSSTGYSETQYF. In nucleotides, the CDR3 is TGTGCCAGCAGCTCGACAGGGTATTCAGAGACCCAGTACTTC.

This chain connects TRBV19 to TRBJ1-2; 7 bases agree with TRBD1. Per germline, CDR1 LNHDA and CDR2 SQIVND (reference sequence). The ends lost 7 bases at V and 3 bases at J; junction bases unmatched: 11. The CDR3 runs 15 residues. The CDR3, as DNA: TGTGCCAGTACCCCAGGGCTAGGGGGCCACTATGGCTACACCTTC. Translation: CASTPGLGGHYGYTF.

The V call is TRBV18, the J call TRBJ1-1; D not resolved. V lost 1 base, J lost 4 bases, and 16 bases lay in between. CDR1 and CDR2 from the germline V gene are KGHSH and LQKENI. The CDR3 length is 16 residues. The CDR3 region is CASSPLMAEGGTEAFF. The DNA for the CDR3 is TGTGCCAGCTCACCACTGATGGCTGAAGGAGGCACTGAAGCTTTCTTT. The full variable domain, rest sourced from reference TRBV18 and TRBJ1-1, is NAGVMQNPRHLVRRRGQEARLRCSPMKGHSHVYWYRQLPEEGLKFMVYLQKENIIDESGMPKERFSAEFPKEGPSILRIQQVVRGDSAAYFCASSPLMAEGGTEAFFGQGTRLTVV.

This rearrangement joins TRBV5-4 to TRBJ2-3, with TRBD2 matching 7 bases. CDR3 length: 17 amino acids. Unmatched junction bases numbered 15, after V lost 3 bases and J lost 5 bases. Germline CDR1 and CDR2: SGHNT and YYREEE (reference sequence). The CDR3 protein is CASSSPLAGVGGDTQYF. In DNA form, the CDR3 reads TGTGCCAGCAGCTCCCCCCTGGCGGGGGTTGGGGGAGATACGCAGTATTTT.

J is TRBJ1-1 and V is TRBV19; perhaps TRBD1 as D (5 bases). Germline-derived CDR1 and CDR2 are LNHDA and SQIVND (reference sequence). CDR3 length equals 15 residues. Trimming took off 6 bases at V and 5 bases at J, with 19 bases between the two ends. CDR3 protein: CASRPLEGRGTEAFF. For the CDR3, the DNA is TGTGCCAGTAGGCCCCTTGAGGGGCGGGGGACTGAAGCTTTCTTT.

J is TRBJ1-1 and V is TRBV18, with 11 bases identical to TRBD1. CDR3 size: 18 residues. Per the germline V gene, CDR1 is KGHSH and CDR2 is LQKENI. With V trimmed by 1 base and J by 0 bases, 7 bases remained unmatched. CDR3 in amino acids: CASSPLDRGPNMNTEAFF. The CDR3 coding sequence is TGTGCCAGCTCACCACTGGACAGGGGGCCTAATATGAACACTGAAGCTTTCTTT.

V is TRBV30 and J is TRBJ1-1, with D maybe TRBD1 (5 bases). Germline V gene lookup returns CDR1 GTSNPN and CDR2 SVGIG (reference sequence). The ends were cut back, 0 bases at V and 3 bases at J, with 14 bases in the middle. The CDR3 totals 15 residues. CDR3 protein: CAWSVQEGVHTEAFF. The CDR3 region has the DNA TGTGCCTGGAGTGTACAAGAAGGGGTGCACACTGAAGCTTTCTTT. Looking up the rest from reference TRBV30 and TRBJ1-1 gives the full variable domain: SQTIHQWPATLVQPVGSPLSLECTVEGTSNPNLYWYRQAAGRGLQLLFYSVGIGQISSEVPQNLSASRPQDRQFILSSKKLLLSDSGFYLCAWSVQEGVHTEAFFGQGTRLTVV.

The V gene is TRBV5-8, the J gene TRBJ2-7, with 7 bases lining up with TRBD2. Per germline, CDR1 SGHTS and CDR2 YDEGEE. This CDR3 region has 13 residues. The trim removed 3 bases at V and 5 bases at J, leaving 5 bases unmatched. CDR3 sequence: CASSWGGFNEQYF. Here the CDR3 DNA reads TGTGCCAGCAGCTGGGGGGGGTTCAACGAGCAGTACTTC.